This T cell receptor (beta chain) was identified in a study of blood T cell repertoires in COVID-19. In the study overall: Samples came from the United States, Italy and Spain, spanning acute and convalescent COVID-19. Sources were T cells, B-cell-depleted T cells, or PBMCs; the material itself was cDNA or gDNA.

Germline CDR1 SGHRS, CDR2 YFSETQ. This CDR3 has 13 amino acids. V was shortened by 6 bases and J by 5 bases, with 14 bases between the two germline ends. Study processing details: Estimated nucleated cell counts came from reference gene primer amplification. Clones were read by immunoSEQ multiplex PCR, and TCRdb kept only the in-frame ones, dropping some. For V, J and clone size, that table is used; D and trimming come from the DNA. The repertoire holds 65,000 to 90,000 clones, around 90% seen once, with 3% in the top ten. The V and J genes are TRBV5-1 and TRBJ2-5; no firm D call. The clonotype was recovered from a woman in her 50s with active or convalescent COVID-19. Sequenced input: peripheral blood. The CDR3 region has the DNA TGCGCCAGCAACGAAAACGAGAGGGAGACCCAGTACTTC. Translating it yields CASNENERETQYF.